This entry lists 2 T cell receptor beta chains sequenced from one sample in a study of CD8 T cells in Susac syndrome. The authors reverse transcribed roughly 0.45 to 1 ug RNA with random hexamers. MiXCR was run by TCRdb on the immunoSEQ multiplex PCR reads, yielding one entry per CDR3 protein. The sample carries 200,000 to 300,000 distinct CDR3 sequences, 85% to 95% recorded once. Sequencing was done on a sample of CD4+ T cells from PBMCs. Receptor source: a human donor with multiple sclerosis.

The CDR3 DNA reads as TGTGCCAGCAGTTTAGCAGTAATAAATGAAAAACTGTTTTTT. Its protein product is CASSLAVINEKLFF. The V call is TRBV27, the J call TRBJ1-4; no clear D gene. The CDR3 spans 14 residues. Germline assignment: CDR1 MNHEY and CDR2 SMNVEV (reference sequence). Trimming shortened V by 2 bases and J by 5 bases, and 9 bases separated the two germline ends.

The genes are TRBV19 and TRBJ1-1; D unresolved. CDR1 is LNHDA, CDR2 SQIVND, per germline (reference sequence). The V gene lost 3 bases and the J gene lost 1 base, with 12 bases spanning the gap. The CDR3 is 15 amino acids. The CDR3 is CASSISGIPNTEAFF. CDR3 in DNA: TGTGCCAGTAGTATTTCAGGAATCCCGAACACTGAAGCTTTCTTT.